A single sample is the source of the 24 T cell receptor beta chains below, sequenced in a study of blood T cells in healthy people across ages. The use of a sample-barcoded 5' primer and a J-beta primer mix characterized a second PCR of roughly 6 to 11 cycles. TCRdb re-derived calls from the 5' RACE reads in MiXCR, one entry per CDR3 protein. The table records about 1.4 million distinct CDR3 sequences, approximately 60% of them present only once. The sample consisted of blood. Source of these receptors: a man aged 18 to 29 in good health.

The V and J genes are TRBV6-5 and TRBJ2-7; either TRBD1 or TRBD2 may supply D (5 bases each). Trimming cost V 8 bases and J 2 bases, with 13 bases left between them. This CDR3 spans 13 amino acids. CDR1 and CDR2 from the germline V gene are MNHEY and SVGAGI. The CDR3 region has the DNA TGTGCCAGCGGGGCCGAGGGAACCTACGAGCAGTACTTC. Protein product: CASGAEGTYEQYF.

Only a few counts were recorded for this clonotype. V usage is TRBV5-1 and J usage is TRBJ2-7; D is unresolved. Trimming shortened V by 4 bases and J by 0 bases, and 8 bases separated the two germline ends. The CDR3 is made up of 13 amino acids. Germline CDR1 SGHRS, CDR2 YFSETQ. In DNA, the CDR3 is TGCGCCAGCAGCGTCGAGATCTCCTACGAGCAGTACTTC. Translation gives CASSVEISYEQYF.

The V and J genes are TRBV7-8 and TRBJ2-7; 11 positions match TRBD2. The CDR3 length is 18 residues. V lost 5 bases, J lost 0 bases, and 12 bases stayed unmatched. Germline V gives CDR1 SGHVS, CDR2 FQNEAQ. CDR3 coding DNA: TGTGCCAGCAGCGTTTGGGGGACTAGCGGTTTTCGCTCCTACGAGCAGTACTTC. This codes for CASSVWGTSGFRSYEQYF.

A few counts support this clonotype. The chain links TRBV6-6 to TRBJ2-5; D is unclear. The V gene's germline CDR1 is MNHNY and CDR2 SVGAGI (reference sequence). The V end lost 6 bases, the J end lost 5 bases, and 7 bases lay between the germline ends. This CDR3 comprises 11 residues. The CDR3 region is CASRKTETQYF. CDR3 nucleotide sequence: TGTGCCAGCAGGAAGACGGAGACCCAGTACTTC.

This clonotype was seen more than once but under ten times. The chain couples TRBV11-2 to TRBJ2-1; possibly TRBD1 for D (6 bases). Per the germline V gene, CDR1 is SGHAT and CDR2 is FQNNGV. Trimming removed 3 bases from V and 8 bases from J, with 8 bases in between. CDR3 length equals 12 residues. The chain's CDR3 is CASSFAGDEQFF. CDR3 DNA sequence: TGTGCCAGCAGCTTCGCAGGGGATGAGCAGTTCTTC.

This chain uses TRBV12-3 or TRBV12-4 with TRBJ2-4; no clear D gene. This CDR3 region has 15 residues. Trimming shortened V by 4 bases and J by 0 bases, and 10 bases separated the two germline ends. The CDR3 is CASSSPETAKNIQYF. The CDR3 DNA is TGTGCCAGCAGTTCTCCCGAGACAGCCAAAAACATTCAGTACTTC.

V gene TRBV7-9 combines with J gene TRBJ2-7, with TRBD1 identical over 8 bases. The trim removed 4 bases at V and 0 bases at J, leaving 5 bases unmatched. The CDR3 sequence is 15 residues long. Per the germline V gene, CDR1 is SEHNR and CDR2 is FQNEAQ (reference sequence). CDR3 amino acids: CASSSTGEGSYEQYF. The CDR3 DNA reads as TGTGCCAGCAGCTCGACAGGGGAAGGCTCCTACGAGCAGTACTTC.

At least ten counts were recorded for this clonotype. This chain connects TRBV2 to TRBJ2-7; D ambiguous. V was pared by 4 bases and J by 4 bases, with 5 bases between. Germline V gene lookup returns CDR1 SNHLY and CDR2 FYNNEI. The CDR3 spans 11 residues. CDR3 nucleotides: TGTGCCAGCAGTGTAGCTTACGAGCAGTACTTC. Its translation: CASSVAYEQYF.

This sequence joins TRBV7-2 and TRBJ2-5; the D is unclear. CDR1 is SGHTA and CDR2 is FQGNSA in the germline V gene. The CDR3 is 14 amino acids. Trimming took off 5 bases at V and 1 base at J, with 11 bases between the two ends. The CDR3 loop is CASSEHDPQETQYF. CDR3 coding DNA: TGTGCCAGCAGCGAACACGACCCCCAAGAGACCCAGTACTTC.

The chain is built from TRBV6-5 and TRBJ2-7; tentatively, D is TRBD2 (7 bases). V was cut by 6 bases and J by 5 bases, with 14 bases left in between. The length of the CDR3 is 13 residues. Germline V CDR1 and CDR2: MNHEY, SVGAGI. CDR3 region: CASRPGEGNEQYF. The CDR3 region has the DNA TGTGCCAGCAGACCAGGGGAGGGTAACGAGCAGTACTTC.

This clonotype is a singleton in its sample. CDR3 nucleotide sequence: TGCGCCAGCAGCCAAGATCGCGCCCTTCCTAACTATGGCTACACCTTC. It is translated as CASSQDRALPNYGYTF. The chain couples TRBV4-3 to TRBJ1-2; D is unresolved. The ends were cut back, 0 bases at V and 0 bases at J, with 11 bases in the middle. CDR1 and CDR2 (germline): LGHNA, YSLEER. The CDR3 length is 16 residues.

This rearrangement joins TRBV7-2 to TRBJ1-1, with D possibly TRBD1 on 5 matching bases. Germline CDR1 and CDR2: SGHTA and FQGNSA. V was pared by 5 bases and J by 4 bases, with 20 bases between. CDR3 length: 16 residues. The CDR3 DNA reads TGTGCCAGCAGCATACTCCAGGGCGGCGTGAGCACTGAAGCTTTCTTT. Translated: CASSILQGGVSTEAFF.

The J gene is TRBJ2-5, the V gene TRBV20-1; D remains ambiguous. The V gene's germline CDR1 is DFQATT and CDR2 SNEGSKA (reference sequence). V was trimmed by 6 bases and J by 4 bases, leaving 15 bases between them. This CDR3 contains 13 residues. This CDR3 is CSANLYEPETQYF. The CDR3 nucleotides are TGCAGTGCGAACTTATACGAACCAGAGACCCAGTACTTC.

The V and J genes are TRBV6-2 or TRBV6-3 and TRBJ2-1, with TRBD2 matching over 10 bases. With V trimmed by 6 bases and J by 6 bases, 8 bases remained unmatched. In germline, CDR1 is MNHEY, CDR2 SVGEGT. This CDR3 has 15 amino acids. CDR3 protein: CASSRTSGAGNEQFF. CDR3 DNA: TGTGCCAGCAGCCGTACTAGCGGGGCGGGCAATGAGCAGTTCTTC.

This clonotype was seen a few times. V and J are TRBV20-1 and TRBJ1-4, with a tentative D call TRBD1 (6 bases). Per the germline V gene, CDR1 is DFQATT and CDR2 is SNEGSKA (reference sequence). V was pared by 1 base and J by 5 bases, with 14 bases between. The CDR3 runs to 15 residues. Written as DNA, the CDR3 is TGCAGTGCTAGAGTCCAAAGACAGGACAATGAAAAACTGTTTTTT. Residues: CSARVQRQDNEKLFF.

The chain combines TRBV11-2 with TRBJ2-4; possibly TRBD1 or TRBD2 for D (6 bases each). This CDR3 spans 16 amino acids. Per germline, CDR1 SGHAT and CDR2 FQNNGV. V lost 6 bases to trimming and J lost 2 bases, with 17 bases between them. CDR3 in amino acids: CASSPTGGPPKNIQYF. In DNA form, the CDR3 reads TGTGCCAGCAGTCCGACTGGGGGGCCCCCCAAAAACATTCAGTACTTC. Drawing the rest from reference TRBV11-2 and TRBJ2-4, the complete variable domain is EAGVAQSPRYKIIEKRQSVAFWCNPISGHATLYWYQQILGQGPKLLIQFQNNGVVDDSQLPKDRFSAERLKGVDSTLKIQPAKLEDSAVYLCASSPTGGPPKNIQYFGAGTRLSVL.

This clonotype has a single count. Sequence at one end of the junction differs from germline and may be a read error. This chain joins TRBV6-2 or TRBV6-3 and TRBJ1-2; D is unresolved. Germline CDR1 MNHEY, CDR2 SVGEGT. The CDR3 is 17 amino acids. DNA for the CDR3: TGTGCCGGCAGTTACTCGGTCGACACCGGCTGGGTAAATGGCTACACCTTC. Its protein product is CAGSYSVDTGWVNGYTF.

The chain joins TRBV21-1 to TRBJ2-1. TRBV21-1 is a listed pseudogene. The CDR3 totals 11 residues. CDR3 sequence (DNA): TGTGCCACCCTACCACCTGGTGAGCAGTTCTTC. Translation: CATLPPGEQFF.

This clonotype was seen more than once but under ten times. The chain combines TRBV12-3 or TRBV12-4 with TRBJ2-5; 7 bases map to TRBD2. The V and J ends lost 5 bases and 5 bases, in that order; junction bases with no gene match: 2. CDR3 length: 12 amino acids. The chain's CDR3 is CASSDGGETQYF. CDR3 sequence (DNA): TGTGCCAGCAGTGACGGGGGGGAGACCCAGTACTTC.

CDR3 DNA sequence: TGTGCCAGCGGGGTAGTAGAGCAGTTCTTC. Amino acid sequence: CASGVVEQFF. The V and J genes are TRBV12-3 or TRBV12-4 and TRBJ2-1; D unresolved. The CDR3 is 10 amino acids. Trimming left V 8 bases short and J 10 bases short, with 9 bases between.

The chain has TRBV12-3 or TRBV12-4 and TRBJ2-3; possibly TRBD1 for D (5 bases). V was cut by 5 bases and J by 8 bases, with 14 bases left in between. CDR3 size: 13 residues. The CDR3 loop reads CASSPPGYGTQYF. The CDR3 DNA follows: TGTGCCAGCAGTCCCCCAGGGTATGGTACGCAGTATTTT.

CDR3 nucleotides: TGTGCCAGCAATGGGCAAAGGGACAGGGGAGCCTACGAGCAGTACTTC. Its translation: CASNGQRDRGAYEQYF. V usage is TRBV6-1 and J usage is TRBJ2-7; 10 bases are a match to TRBD1. The CDR3 runs to 16 residues. V was clipped by 7 bases and J by 2 bases; unmatched bases: 11. CDR1 MNHNS and CDR2 SASEGT come from the germline V gene.

V is TRBV30 and J is TRBJ1-6; D possibly corresponds to TRBD1 (5 bases). V shed 0 bases and J shed 6 bases, with 12 bases lying between them. The CDR3 runs 15 residues. CDR1 is GTSNPN, CDR2 SVGIG, per germline (reference sequence). CDR3 loop: CAWSVTGVGNSPLHF. CDR3 bases: TGTGCCTGGAGTGTAACGGGGGTCGGTAATTCACCCCTCCACTTT.

The J gene is TRBJ1-5, the V gene TRBV7-2; D perhaps matches TRBD1 (6 bases). The CDR3 loop spans 16 amino acids. Looked up from germline, CDR1 is SGHTA and CDR2 is FQGNSA. Trimming stripped 5 bases from V and 7 bases from J, with 21 bases between. Here the CDR3 reads CASSRSGAGTGQPQHF. Written as DNA, the CDR3 is TGTGCCAGCAGCCGATCAGGGGCGGGGACCGGGCAGCCCCAGCATTTT.